These 24 T cell receptor beta chains were sequenced from one sample in a study of human T cells and chemical hapten exposure. Time point indicated: pre-sensitization, week 0. The treatment was: therapeutic diphenylcyclopropenone sensitization with weekly scalp DPC. TCRdb analysed the RACE reads with MiXCR anew, one entry per CDR3 protein. In the table there are about 93,000 distinct CDR3 sequences, 8.5% of which are singletons. The specimen was whole blood, collected in connection with sensitization to the hapten diphenylcyclopropenone (DPC). Receptor source: a middle-aged man with alopecia areata. Some clones in this sample may be carry-over from other donors' samples.

This clonotype was counted at least ten times. The genes are TRBV10-3 and TRBJ2-7; D is possibly TRBD1 (6 bases). Trimming took 8 bases from V and 2 from J, leaving 10 bases between them. Germline assignment: CDR1 ENHRY and CDR2 SYGVKD. The CDR3 totals 12 residues. CDR3: CAIGQTTYEQYV. CDR3 coding DNA: TGTGCCATCGGACAGACTACCTACGAGCAGTACGTC.

The chain recombines TRBV24-1 with TRBJ1-5; 7 bases align to TRBD1. This CDR3 is built from 15 residues. Germline V gene sequence: CDR1 KGHDR, CDR2 SFDVKD. V dropped 2 bases and J dropped 13; count of bases not matched to a gene: 13. CDR3 residues: CATSDSRLLTGFQHF. The CDR3 DNA reads as TGTGCCACCAGTGATTCGCGACTTTTGACAGGGTTTCAGCATTTT.

This clonotype was counted at least ten times. The rearrangement links TRBV10-2 to TRBJ2-7; TRBD2 matches at 8 bases. The CDR3 spans 15 residues. The V and J ends lost 2 bases and 4 bases, in that order; junction bases with no gene match: 7. Germline V gives CDR1 WSHSY, CDR2 SAAADI. DNA of the CDR3: TGCGCCAGCAGTGAGCCCAGTAGCGGGACATACGAGCAGTACTTC. This gives the protein CASSEPSSGTYEQYF.

This clonotype was seen at least ten times. This chain joins TRBV5-8 and TRBJ2-7; possible D gene TRBD2, 5 bases. With 4 bases removed from V and 2 bases from J, the gap between germline ends came to 13 bases. Germline lookup yields CDR1 SGHTS and CDR2 YDEGEE. CDR3 size: 14 residues. CDR3 in DNA: TGTGCCAGCAGCCCTTGGGCCGGGGCCTACGAGCAGTACGTC. This codes for CASSPWAGAYEQYV.

This clonotype turned up a few times. This chain joins TRBV20-1 and TRBJ2-3, with 11 bases identical to TRBD2. Per the germline V gene, CDR1 is DFQATT and CDR2 is SNEGSKA (reference sequence). V was pared by 4 bases and J by 5 bases, with 5 bases of the junction left unmatched. The CDR3 has 14 amino acids. The CDR3 DNA is TGCAGTGCTATTAGCGGGAGGGCCTTAGATACGCAGTATTTT. Translated, it gives CSAISGRALDTQYF.

Comments on this clonotype: This may come from a read error, since a much larger clone is one base off. The rearrangement links TRBV29-1 to TRBJ2-1, with 8 positions matching TRBD1. Trimming cost V 3 bases and J 7 bases; bases outside gene matches: 8. The CDR3 is made up of 14 amino acids. Germline V gene sequence: CDR1 SQVTM, CDR2 ANQGSEA. The CDR3 region is CSVDDIQGANEQFF. Written as DNA, the CDR3 is TGCAGCGTTGACGATATCCAGGGGGCAAATGAGCAGTTCTTC.

This clonotype was observed many times. V gene TRBV21-1 combines with J gene TRBJ2-7. TRBV21-1 is a listed pseudogene. This CDR3 region has 15 residues. CDR3 bases: TGTGCCAGCAGCAAAGCGTTCGGAACAGCCTACGAGCAGTACGTC. Residues: CASSKAFGTAYEQYV.

This clonotype was counted at least ten times. The chain couples TRBV29-1 to TRBJ1-3; D is unresolved. V was cut by 0 bases and J by 3 bases, with 6 bases left in between. Germline-derived CDR1 and CDR2 are SQVTM and ANQGSEA. This CDR3 region has 13 residues. Written as DNA, the CDR3 is TGCAGCGTTGAAGATCCCATTGGAAACACCATATATTTT. Translating gives CSVEDPIGNTIYF.

The sample holds a few counts of this clonotype. The V gene is TRBV7-9, the J gene TRBJ2-1, with D perhaps TRBD1 (5 bases). V was trimmed by 7 bases and J by 4 bases, leaving 11 bases between them. Germline CDR1 reads SEHNR; CDR2 reads FQNEAQ (reference sequence). The CDR3 is 13 residues long. The CDR3 here is CASTQDTYNEQFF. The DNA for the CDR3 is TGTGCCAGCACCCAGGACACTTACAATGAGCAGTTCTTC.

This clonotype was seen repeatedly, ten times or more. The CDR3 loop is CSARAESSYNEQFF. The CDR3 DNA reads TGCAGTGCCAGGGCCGAGAGCTCCTACAATGAGCAGTTCTTC. The chain employs TRBV20-1 and TRBJ2-1; D may be TRBD1 (5 bases). The germline gives CDR1 DFQATT, CDR2 SNEGSKA (reference sequence). CDR3 length: 14 amino acids. V was clipped by 6 bases and J by 0 bases, with 12 bases between them.

The chain recombines TRBV5-1 with TRBJ2-1; 15 nucleotides line up with TRBD2. Losses at the gene ends were 3 bases for V and 4 bases for J; bases not matched to a gene: 2. Germline-derived CDR1 and CDR2 are SGHRS and YFSETQ. This CDR3 has 16 residues. CDR3 DNA: TGCGCCAGCAGCTCGGGACTAGCGGGGGGTTACAATGAGCAGTTCTTC. Translation gives CASSSGLAGGYNEQFF.

The chain combines TRBV5-6 with TRBJ2-5; tentative D call: TRBD2 (7 bases). Germline V gives CDR1 SGHDT, CDR2 YYEEEE. V lost 6 bases and J lost 3, with 18 bases in between. The CDR3 spans 15 residues. Written as DNA, the CDR3 is TGTGCCAGCATCTTCTTGCAGGGGAGGGAAGAGACCCAGTACTTC. The encoded protein is CASIFLQGREETQYF.

The chain combines TRBV7-9 with TRBJ1-6, with TRBD1 as a possible D gene (6 bases). The V gene lost 5 bases and the J gene lost 7 bases, with 15 bases spanning the gap. Germline CDR1 is SEHNR and CDR2 is FQNEAQ (reference sequence). The CDR3 runs to 15 residues. CDR3 sequence: CASSRDGQMNSPLHF. The DNA for the CDR3 is TGTGCCAGCAGCCGAGACGGACAGATGAATTCACCCCTCCACTTT.

The rearrangement links TRBV20-1 to TRBJ2-5, with a weak D call TRBD2 (6 bases). V gave up 3 bases and J gave up 0 bases, with 14 bases separating them. This CDR3 region has 15 residues. The germline V gene has CDR1 DFQATT and CDR2 SNEGSKA (reference sequence). The CDR3 DNA is TGCAGTGCTAGTGGGTCTAGCGAGTACCAAGAGACCCAGTACTTC. Translated: CSASGSSEYQETQYF.

There are many counts of this clonotype. The CDR3 reads CASGDREVWGYTF. The CDR3 DNA follows: TGTGCCAGCGGCGACAGGGAGGTTTGGGGCTACACCTTC. The V call is TRBV3-1, the J call TRBJ1-2; 7 bases are a match to TRBD1. CDR1 and CDR2 (germline): LGHDT, YNNKEL (reference sequence). The CDR3 length is 13 residues. V lost 8 bases, J lost 8 bases, and 11 bases stayed unmatched. Filled out from reference TRBV3-1 and TRBJ1-2, the complete variable domain reads DTAVSQTPKYLVTQMGNDKSIKCEQNLGHDTMYWYKQDSKKFLKIMFSYNNKELIINETVPNRFSPKSPDKAHLNLHINSLELGDSAVYFCASGDREVWGYTFGSGTRLTVV.

As for this clonotype: A read error is possible here, since a much larger clone lies one base away. The genes are TRBV18 and TRBJ2-2, with 7 bases identical to TRBD2. CDR1 is KGHSH, CDR2 LQKENI, per germline. The CDR3 is made up of 14 amino acids. The CDR3 DNA follows: TGTGTCAGCTCACCTAGCGGTAACACCGGGGAGCTGTTTTTT. Translation gives CVSSPSGNTGELFF.

The V call is TRBV9, the J call TRBJ2-3; D gene ambiguous. In germline, CDR1 is SGDLS, CDR2 YYNGEE. The CDR3 length is 14 residues. Trimming left V 0 bases short and J 6 bases short, with 11 bases between. This chain's CDR3 is CASSVGPVGDTQYF. CDR3 DNA sequence: TGTGCCAGCAGCGTAGGTCCCGTGGGGGATACGCAGTATTTT.

This clonotype was detected ten times or more. This chain connects TRBV13 to TRBJ1-4; 7 nucleotides align to TRBD1. Germline values: CDR1 PRHDT, CDR2 FYEKMQ (reference sequence). V shed 5 bases and J 6 bases; nucleotides not matched to a gene: 12. The CDR3 runs 16 residues. The CDR3 region is CASSARQGAEHEKLFF. The CDR3 nucleotides are TGTGCCAGCAGCGCCCGACAGGGAGCGGAGCATGAAAAACTGTTTTTT.

The chain employs TRBV29-1 and TRBJ2-2; D possibly corresponds to TRBD2 (6 bases). The CDR3 length is 14 residues. Trimming removed 4 bases at V and 3 bases at J, with 12 bases between. The V gene's germline CDR1 is SQVTM and CDR2 ANQGSEA. CDR3 residues: CSVAGLLHTGELFF. DNA of the CDR3: TGCAGCGTTGCGGGACTCCTCCACACCGGGGAGCTGTTTTTT.

This clonotype has just a few counts. The chain joins TRBV11-2 to TRBJ1-1; possibly TRBD1 for D (5 bases). CDR1 and CDR2 from the germline V gene are SGHAT and FQNNGV. This CDR3 is built from 15 residues. Trimming removed 6 bases at V and 0 bases at J, with 14 bases between. Here the CDR3 DNA reads TGTGCCAGCAGAATGACAGCCACCATGAACACTGAAGCTTTCTTT. It encodes CASRMTATMNTEAFF.

This clonotype was seen only a few times. The rearrangement joins TRBV19 to TRBJ2-3; no firm D call. Germline V lookup: CDR1 LNHDA, CDR2 SQIVND (reference sequence). The V and J ends lost 2 bases and 0 bases respectively, with 12 bases between them. The length of the CDR3 is 16 residues. The CDR3, as DNA: TGTGCCAGTAGTATAAGGTGGAAGCGTAGCACAGATACGCAGTATTTT. This encodes CASSIRWKRSTDTQYF.

Ten or more counts support this clonotype. This rearrangement joins TRBV5-1 to TRBJ1-1; the D is unclear. V shed 5 bases and J shed 0 bases, with 23 bases lying between them. Germline CDR1 is SGHRS and CDR2 is YFSETQ. There are 18 residues in the CDR3. Here the CDR3 DNA reads TGCGCCAGCAGTTCTTTCGGGATCTCAGAAACTATGAACACTGAAGCTTTCTTT. Translating it yields CASSSFGISETMNTEAFF.

The chain joins TRBV19 to TRBJ1-3; D not resolved. The germline CDR1 and CDR2 sequences are LNHDA and SQIVND (reference sequence). There are 14 residues in the CDR3. Trimming shortened V by 3 bases and J by 4 bases, and 10 bases separated the two germline ends. The CDR3 here is CASSMRKSGNTIYF. The CDR3 coding sequence is TGTGCCAGTAGTATGCGGAAGAGCGGAAACACCATATATTTT.

This chain joins TRBV9 and TRBJ1-6, with D possibly TRBD1 on 5 matching bases. This CDR3 comprises 17 residues. V lost 4 bases to trimming and J lost 5 bases, with 19 bases between them. The germline gives CDR1 SGDLS, CDR2 YYNGEE. This CDR3 is CASSPLAPGPNNSPLHF. The CDR3 DNA reads as TGTGCCAGCAGCCCTTTGGCTCCGGGACCGAATAATTCACCCCTCCACTTT.